These 5 T cell receptor beta chains were sequenced from one sample in a study of control samples from healthy donors and cancer patients (dated by TCRdb to the early 2020s). The library was built by means of the immunoSEQ multiplex PCR assay. In its TCRdb copy, this immuneACCESS table keeps in-frame sequences only and misses some clones. Where compared with another copy, unresolved V genes explain less than half of these, and the others have no known cause. A total of some 44,000 clones appear in this sample, about 75% of them only once. The ten largest account for approximately 17% of the sample. The sample was formalin-fixed, paraffin-embedded tissue. These receptors were taken from a male donor with melanoma.

The chain has TRBV5-1 and TRBJ2-1; 9 bases align to TRBD1. Losses at the gene ends were 1 base for V and 4 bases for J; bases not matched to a gene: 6. Germline assignment: CDR1 SGHRS and CDR2 YFSETQ. This CDR3 contains 16 residues. For the CDR3, the DNA is TGCGCCAGCAGCTTGTCCTGGGACAGGGTATACAATGAGCAGTTCTTC. Translation gives CASSLSWDRVYNEQFF.

The chain joins TRBV6-1 to TRBJ1-2; no clear D. There are 13 residues in the CDR3. V lost 0 bases and J lost 7, with 9 bases in between. Looked up from germline, CDR1 is MNHNS and CDR2 is SASEGT. This chain's CDR3 is CASSEAPDRGYTF. CDR3 bases: TGTGCCAGCAGTGAAGCACCAGACCGTGGCTACACCTTC.

This clone appeared a few times. This CDR3 is CATTLGGAPQETQYF. For the CDR3, the DNA is TGTGCCACCACTTTAGGGGGCGCCCCCCAAGAGACCCAGTACTTC. The chain uses TRBV28 and TRBJ2-5; 7 nucleotides agree with TRBD1. CDR1 MDHEN and CDR2 SYDVKM come from the germline V gene. V lost 10 bases and J lost 1; bases outside the gene matches: 12. The CDR3 has 15 residues.

The chain couples TRBV19 to TRBJ2-7, with a possible D match to TRBD1 (6 bases). The CDR3 extends over 16 amino acids. V dropped 4 bases and J dropped 2 bases, with 18 bases sitting between them. The germline V gene encodes CDR1 LNHDA and CDR2 SQIVND (reference sequence). The CDR3 sequence is CASSTVSGTSPYEQYF. Here the CDR3 DNA reads TGTGCCAGTAGTACCGTTTCCGGGACATCCCCCTACGAGCAGTACTTC.

V and J are TRBV6-5 and TRBJ1-3; possible D gene TRBD1, 6 bases. Per germline, CDR1 MNHEY and CDR2 SVGAGI. Between the trimmed V and J ends, which lost 2 bases and 2 bases, there was a span of 13 bases. This CDR3 has 16 residues. This chain's CDR3 is CASSYGRQDTGNTIYF. The CDR3 DNA follows: TGTGCCAGCAGTTACGGGAGACAGGACACTGGAAACACCATATATTTT.